The sequence of this TCR beta chain was determined in a study of blood T cell repertoires in COVID-19. This clone was observed a single time. The length of the CDR3 is 15 residues. Germline CDR1 reads SGHRS; CDR2 reads YFSETQ. V gave up 0 bases and J gave up 3 bases, with 12 bases separating them. The data were produced by immunoSEQ multiplex PCR, yet TCRdb's version contains in-frame clones alone and is incomplete. The table lists some 140,000 clones, around 78% of them singletons. The chain carries TRBV5-1 and TRBJ2-5; D perhaps matches TRBD2 (5 bases). This TCR derives from a man older than 75 with acute or convalescent COVID-19. Source material: peripheral blood. The CDR3 nucleotides read TGCGCCAGCAGCTTGGTTGGGAGCACAGAAGAGACCCAGTACTTC. Protein sequence: CASSLVGSTEETQYF. The full variable domain, with the rest looked up from reference TRBV5-1 and TRBJ2-5, is KAGVTQTPRYLIKTRGQQVTLSCSPISGHRSVSWYQQTPGQGLQFLFEYFSETQRNKGNFPGRFSGRQFSNSRSEMNVSTLELGDSALYLCASSLVGSTEETQYFGPGTRLLVL.